This entry is about one TCR beta chain. The table came from immunoSEQ multiplex PCR; TCRdb's copy has only in-frame clones and leaves some out. The sample lists 180,000 or so clones; 85% to 95% were seen once. The data stem from a study of shared clonotypes between healthy human individuals. The CDR3 loop spans 14 amino acids. Germline V gene sequence: CDR1 MNHNY, CDR2 SVGAGI (reference sequence). This receptor was identified in a woman in her twenties or thirties in good health. V and J are TRBV6-6 and TRBJ2-5; a weak D match, TRBD2 (6 bases). Judging by the DNA end, TRBJ2-7 fits better; the J call may be wrong. The sample taken for sequencing was naive CD4+ T cells sorted from blood. Indicated subset: CD45RA+ positively selected. In DNA form, the CDR3 reads TGTGCCGCGGCGGGGCCGCTGAGCTCCTACGAGCAGTACTTC. This codes for CAAAGPLSSYEQYF.